These 20 T cell receptor beta chains were sequenced from one sample in a study of T-cell memory formation after mild COVID-19. TCRdb recomputed calls from the 5' RACE reads with MiXCR, one row per CDR3 protein. This sample has about 210,000 distinct CDR3 sequences, with about 10% found just once. The sample comprised PBMCs or a T cell subset sorted from them (not recorded which). The receptors derive from a man between 18 and 35 years old who had mild COVID-19 (a few samples of this study predate the infection). Cell type and time point are not known.

This clonotype was picked up a small number of times. V and J are TRBV7-9 and TRBJ2-7; 8 nucleotides line up with TRBD2. The CDR3 runs 13 residues. Trimming at V came to 1 base and at J to 9 bases, leaving 5 bases not matched to a gene. The V gene's germline CDR1 is SEHNR and CDR2 FQNEAQ (reference sequence). The CDR3 DNA follows: TGTGCCAGCAGCTTAGTTGAGCGGGAGCGGCAGTACTTC. Protein: CASSLVERERQYF.

In its sample, this clonotype was seen a few times. The rearrangement links TRBV7-2 to TRBJ2-5; 9 bases align to TRBD2. Germline V gene data show CDR1 as SGHTA and CDR2 as FQGNSA. The CDR3 extends over 12 amino acids. The CDR3 DNA reads TGTCTAGCGGGGAGGGCACAAGAGACCCAGTACTTC. The encoded protein is CLAGRAQETQYF.

CDR3 DNA sequence: TGTGCCAGCGGGGGACAGGGTGGTGCTGAAGCTTTCTTT. Protein sequence: CASGGQGGAEAFF. This sequence joins TRBV7-2 and TRBJ1-1; 9 bases are a match to TRBD1. The CDR3 has 13 amino acids. J was trimmed by 6 bases and V by 8 bases; bases with no gene match: 7. Germline CDR1 SGHTA, CDR2 FQGNSA.

The chain uses TRBV23-1 and TRBJ1-5; 7 nucleotides match TRBD1. TRBV23-1 is placed among ORFs of uncertain function. The CDR3 extends over 17 amino acids. Trimming cost V 0 bases and J 0 bases; bases outside gene matches: 5. CDR3 DNA: TGCGCCAGCAGTCAATCGCCAGGGGGAGATAGCAATCAGCCCCAGCATTTT. This gives the protein CASSQSPGGDSNQPQHF.

The table lists this clonotype with a few counts. The V call is TRBV7-9, the J call TRBJ2-5, with a possible D match to TRBD1 (5 bases). CDR3 length equals 15 residues. V lost 2 bases and J lost 1, with 11 bases in between. Looked up from germline, CDR1 is SEHNR and CDR2 is FQNEAQ (reference sequence). The CDR3 DNA reads TGTGCCAGCAGCTTAAGCGCCAGGGCCCAAGAGACCCAGTACTTC. Translation gives CASSLSARAQETQYF.

This chain connects TRBV9 to TRBJ1-4; TRBD1 is a possible D gene (5 bases). V was shortened by 4 bases and J by 6 bases, with 16 bases between the two germline ends. The CDR3 has 15 residues. Per germline, CDR1 SGDLS and CDR2 YYNGEE. The CDR3 reads CASSFQGKRDEKLFF. As DNA, the CDR3 is TGTGCCAGCAGCTTTCAGGGTAAAAGGGATGAAAAACTGTTTTTT. Drawing the rest from reference TRBV9 and TRBJ1-4, the complete variable domain is DSGVTQTPKHLITATGQRVTLRCSPRSGDLSVYWYQQSLDQGLQFLIQYYNGEERAKGNILERFSAQQFPDLHSELNLSSLELGDSALYFCASSFQGKRDEKLFFGSGTQLSVL.

This clonotype was counted ten times or more. The chain has TRBV29-1 and TRBJ2-4; TRBD2 is a possible D gene (7 bases). From germline, CDR1 is SQVTM and CDR2 ANQGSEA. The CDR3 runs to 12 residues. V gave up 4 bases and J gave up 8 bases, with 12 bases separating them. Written as DNA, the CDR3 is TGCAGCGTTGCGGGGGGCGCGGACATTCAGTACTTC. The encoded protein is CSVAGGADIQYF.

This clonotype occurred many times. This chain uses TRBV7-2 with TRBJ2-7; D is unresolved. The CDR3 sequence is 13 residues long. Germline V gene lookup returns CDR1 SGHTA and CDR2 FQGNSA. V lost 0 bases and J 4 bases, leaving 7 bases between the germline ends. DNA for the CDR3: TGTGCCAGCAGCTTAGCGGGCGGATACGAGCAGTACGTC. Translated: CASSLAGGYEQYV.

This clonotype was observed a handful of times. DNA of the CDR3: TGTGCCAGCAAGCCCGGACGTCAAGAGACCCAGTACTTC. It specifies CASKPGRQETQYF. The chain is built from TRBV2 and TRBJ2-5; no reliable D call. With 7 bases removed from V and 2 bases from J, the gap between germline ends came to 11 bases. Germline CDR1 is SNHLY and CDR2 is FYNNEI. The CDR3 loop spans 13 amino acids.

The genes are TRBV3-1 and TRBJ2-7, with 14 positions matching TRBD2. V trimming: 3 bases; J trimming: 2 bases; junction bases outside the gene matches: 12. This CDR3 has 19 amino acids. The germline V gene has CDR1 LGHDT and CDR2 YNNKEL (reference sequence). The CDR3 DNA follows: TGTGCCAGCAGCCAGGGGACTAGCGGGGGCCCCTACCGGCCCTACGAGCAGTACTTC. Residues: CASSQGTSGGPYRPYEQYF.

This chain links TRBV5-1 with TRBJ2-1; TRBD1 agrees at 8 bases. The CDR3 is 15 residues long. Trimming took 5 bases from V and 5 from J; bases not matched to a gene: 9. Germline V gene sequence: CDR1 SGHRS, CDR2 YFSETQ. The CDR3 DNA reads as TGCGCCAGCAGACCCTGGCAGGGGGCAAACAATGAGCAGTTCTTC. Protein: CASRPWQGANNEQFF.

This clonotype was detected a few times. The V gene is TRBV28, the J gene TRBJ1-5, with D hard to call. This CDR3 spans 13 amino acids. The V gene lost 10 bases and the J gene lost 2 bases, with 12 bases spanning the gap. Germline V gene data show CDR1 as MDHEN and CDR2 as SYDVKM. As DNA, the CDR3 is TGTGCCACCAGAGAGGACGGCAATCAGCCCCAGCATTTT. It encodes CATREDGNQPQHF.

The J gene is TRBJ2-7, the V gene TRBV7-2; the match to TRBD2 covers 9 bases. The CDR3 extends over 14 amino acids. Germline CDR1 SGHTA, CDR2 FQGNSA. With 5 bases clipped from V and 7 bases from J, the junction kept 9 bases outside the gene matches. The DNA of the CDR3 is TGTGCCAGCAGCCAGACTAGCGGATGGAGGGAGCAGTACTTC. Its translation: CASSQTSGWREQYF.

The genes are TRBV3-1 and TRBJ1-2; no clear D. V lost 0 bases and J 4 bases, leaving 12 bases between the germline ends. This CDR3 region has 15 residues. The V gene's germline CDR1 is LGHDT and CDR2 YNNKEL (reference sequence). In DNA, the CDR3 is TGTGCCAGCAGCCAAGATTCCCTTTCAGCCTATGGCTACACCTTC. This codes for CASSQDSLSAYGYTF.

The sample holds a few counts of this clonotype. The rearrangement links TRBV27 to TRBJ1-2; TRBD1 matches 9 bases. The CDR3 covers 13 residues. In germline, CDR1 is MNHEY, CDR2 SMNVEV (reference sequence). The ends lost 5 bases at V and 7 bases at J; junction bases unmatched: 5. This CDR3 is CASSPQGAGGYTF. For the CDR3, the DNA is TGTGCCAGCAGTCCACAGGGGGCGGGTGGCTACACCTTC.

This clonotype has just a few counts. CDR3 DNA sequence: TGTGCCAGCAGCTTGGCCCCGGGCACTGAAGCTTTCTTT. Translation gives CASSLAPGTEAFF. This chain uses TRBV5-5 with TRBJ1-1; D call uncertain. Germline lookup yields CDR1 SGHKS and CDR2 YYEKEE (reference sequence). The length of the CDR3 is 13 residues. Between the trimmed V and J ends, which lost 0 bases and 4 bases, there was a span of 7 bases. Complete variable domain (other parts from reference TRBV5-5 and TRBJ1-1): DAGVTQSPTHLIKTRGQQVTLRCSPISGHKSVSWYQQVLGQGPQFIFQYYEKEERGRGNFPDRFSARQFPNYSSELNVNALLLGDSALYLCASSLAPGTEAFFGQGTRLTVV.

The chain recombines TRBV28 with TRBJ1-4, with TRBD1 matching 10 bases. Germline CDR1 is MDHEN and CDR2 is SYDVKM. V trimming: 7 bases; J trimming: 6 bases; junction bases outside the gene matches: 8. The CDR3 has 15 amino acids. CDR3 coding DNA: TGTGCCAGCACCGATCGACAGGGGGCACATGAAAAACTGTTTTTT. Its translation is CASTDRQGAHEKLFF.

At least ten counts were recorded for this clonotype. The chain joins TRBV5-1 to TRBJ1-1; no firm D call. Germline V gene data show CDR1 as SGHRS and CDR2 as YFSETQ. Trimming cost V 0 bases and J 5 bases, with 14 bases left between them. The CDR3 is 15 residues long. DNA of the CDR3: TGCGCCAGCAGCTTGGGGCAGGTAATAGGGACTGAAGCTTTCTTT. Its translation: CASSLGQVIGTEAFF.

This clonotype came up many times. V gene TRBV5-1 combines with J gene TRBJ2-5, with 7 bases lining up with TRBD1. Germline CDR1 and CDR2: SGHRS and YFSETQ. V was clipped by 4 bases and J by 2 bases; unmatched bases: 5. This CDR3 is 14 amino acids long. The CDR3 region is CASSARDRQETQYF. DNA of the CDR3: TGCGCCAGCAGCGCCAGGGACAGACAAGAGACCCAGTACTTC.

This clonotype showed up just a few times. The V call is TRBV29-1, the J call TRBJ1-3; possibly TRBD1 for D (6 bases). The CDR3 is 15 amino acids. V was clipped by 6 bases and J by 4 bases, with 19 bases between them. CDR1 and CDR2 from the germline V gene are SQVTM and ANQGSEA. The CDR3 loop is CSVFWAGAVGNTIYF. In nucleotides, the CDR3 is TGCAGCGTCTTCTGGGCAGGGGCGGTCGGAAACACCATATATTTT.